These 8 T cell receptor beta chains originate from one sample sequenced in a study of blood T cells in healthy people across ages. The use of a sample-barcoded 5' primer and a J-beta primer mix characterized a second PCR of roughly 6 to 12 cycles. TCRdb reanalysed the 5' RACE reads using MiXCR and keeps one entry per CDR3 protein. The table lists 1.2 million to 1.5 million distinct CDR3 sequences, approximately 60% of them singletons. The sequenced sample was blood. The receptors originated from a man aged 18 to 35 in good health.

This clonotype was seen only once. The chain links TRBV25-1 to TRBJ2-1; TRBD1 aligns across 7 bases. The CDR3 extends over 15 amino acids. J was trimmed by 4 bases and V by 6 bases; bases with no gene match: 9. The germline gives CDR1 MGHDK, CDR2 SYGVNS. The CDR3 sequence is CASRKPGTAYNEQFF. Here the CDR3 DNA reads TGTGCCAGCAGAAAGCCCGGGACAGCTTACAATGAGCAGTTCTTC.

This clonotype was picked up one time. DNA of the CDR3: TGTGCCAGCAGCAAGGAAACGTCTCGGGACGAGCAGTACTTC. Translated, it gives CASSKETSRDEQYF. The gene calls are TRBV21-1 and TRBJ2-5; the D call TRBD2 from the table was never checked on the DNA. The DNA end is more similar to TRBJ2-7, so the J call may be wrong. TRBV21-1 is labeled a pseudogene. The CDR3 has 14 amino acids.

The rearrangement joins TRBV20-1 to TRBJ2-7, with D hard to call. With the DNA end fitting TRBJ2-5 better, the J assignment may be wrong. In germline, CDR1 is DFQATT, CDR2 SNEGSKA (reference sequence). This CDR3 is built from 15 residues. CDR3: CSARLPGGGQETQYF. The DNA for the CDR3 is TGCAGTGCTAGGCTCCCCGGCGGCGGACAAGAGACCCAGTACTTC.

This sequence joins TRBV5-1 and TRBJ2-5, with 12 nucleotides matching TRBD1. There are 18 residues in the CDR3. V lost 0 bases, J lost 5 bases, and 11 bases stayed unmatched. CDR1 SGHRS and CDR2 YFSETQ come from the germline V gene. This CDR3 is CASSLVLFGTGGRETQYF. The CDR3 region has the DNA TGCGCCAGCAGCTTGGTTTTGTTCGGGACAGGGGGCAGGGAGACCCAGTACTTC.

This sequence joins TRBV4-1 and TRBJ2-5; D is perhaps TRBD1 (6 bases). Germline assignment: CDR1 MGHRA and CDR2 YSYEKL. The CDR3 is 16 amino acids. Deletions cut 0 bases from V and 7 bases from J, with 18 bases between. The CDR3 DNA sequence: TGCGCCAGCAGCCAAGAAGTGCTAGCCAGGGGAAGGACCCAGTACTTC. Encoded protein: CASSQEVLARGRTQYF.

Only a few counts were recorded for this clonotype. This chain connects TRBV15 to TRBJ2-3, with 8 nucleotides matching TRBD2. V shed 4 bases and J 3 bases; nucleotides not matched to a gene: 9. Germline CDR1 LNHNV, CDR2 YYDKDF (reference sequence). This CDR3 is built from 16 residues. CDR3 nucleotides: TGTGCCACCAGCACCCTGCCGGGGGGGGAAACAGATACGCAGTATTTT. This gives the protein CATSTLPGGETDTQYF.

Points on this clonotype: Germline and junction disagree at one end, which may indicate a read error. This chain connects TRBV25-1 to TRBJ2-1, with D tentatively TRBD1 (6 bases). With the DNA end fitting TRBJ2-7 better, the J assignment may be wrong. The CDR3 is made up of 13 amino acids. CDR1 is MGHDK and CDR2 is SYGVNS in the germline V gene. The CDR3 nucleotides are TGTGCCAGAAGTGATATAGGGGGTGGTGAGCAGTACTTC. Encoded protein: CARSDIGGGEQYF.

CDR3 sequence reads: CSAWTSVGTDTQYF. The CDR3 DNA follows: TGCAGTGCTTGGACTAGCGTAGGGACAGATACGCAGTATTTT. The chain employs TRBV20-1 and TRBJ2-3; 9 bases fit TRBD2. V trimming: 5 bases; J trimming: 3 bases; junction bases outside the gene matches: 6. There are 14 residues in the CDR3. The germline V gene encodes CDR1 DFQATT and CDR2 SNEGSKA (reference sequence).